This T cell receptor (beta chain) emerged from a study of shared clonotypes between healthy human individuals. Nashville, Tennessee was home to all donors, each a Caucasian adult. Between the trimmed V and J ends, which lost 1 base and 5 bases, there was a span of 11 bases. The CDR3 covers 14 residues. In germline, CDR1 is MDHEN, CDR2 SYDVKM. Profiled with immunoSEQ multiplex PCR; TCRdb holds only in-frame clones, not every one. The sample has millions of clones; approximately 93% are singletons. V and J are TRBV28 and TRBJ2-5; the D gene could be TRBD1 or TRBD2 (6 bases each). The source of this sequence is a young man in good health. Some clones in this sample may be carry-over from other donors' samples. The source material was naive CD4+ T cells from PBMCs. Subset given: CD45RA+ positively selected. CDR3 sequence reads: CASSLFGGLETQYF. The CDR3 bases are TGTGCCAGCAGTTTATTCGGGGGCTTGGAGACCCAGTACTTC.